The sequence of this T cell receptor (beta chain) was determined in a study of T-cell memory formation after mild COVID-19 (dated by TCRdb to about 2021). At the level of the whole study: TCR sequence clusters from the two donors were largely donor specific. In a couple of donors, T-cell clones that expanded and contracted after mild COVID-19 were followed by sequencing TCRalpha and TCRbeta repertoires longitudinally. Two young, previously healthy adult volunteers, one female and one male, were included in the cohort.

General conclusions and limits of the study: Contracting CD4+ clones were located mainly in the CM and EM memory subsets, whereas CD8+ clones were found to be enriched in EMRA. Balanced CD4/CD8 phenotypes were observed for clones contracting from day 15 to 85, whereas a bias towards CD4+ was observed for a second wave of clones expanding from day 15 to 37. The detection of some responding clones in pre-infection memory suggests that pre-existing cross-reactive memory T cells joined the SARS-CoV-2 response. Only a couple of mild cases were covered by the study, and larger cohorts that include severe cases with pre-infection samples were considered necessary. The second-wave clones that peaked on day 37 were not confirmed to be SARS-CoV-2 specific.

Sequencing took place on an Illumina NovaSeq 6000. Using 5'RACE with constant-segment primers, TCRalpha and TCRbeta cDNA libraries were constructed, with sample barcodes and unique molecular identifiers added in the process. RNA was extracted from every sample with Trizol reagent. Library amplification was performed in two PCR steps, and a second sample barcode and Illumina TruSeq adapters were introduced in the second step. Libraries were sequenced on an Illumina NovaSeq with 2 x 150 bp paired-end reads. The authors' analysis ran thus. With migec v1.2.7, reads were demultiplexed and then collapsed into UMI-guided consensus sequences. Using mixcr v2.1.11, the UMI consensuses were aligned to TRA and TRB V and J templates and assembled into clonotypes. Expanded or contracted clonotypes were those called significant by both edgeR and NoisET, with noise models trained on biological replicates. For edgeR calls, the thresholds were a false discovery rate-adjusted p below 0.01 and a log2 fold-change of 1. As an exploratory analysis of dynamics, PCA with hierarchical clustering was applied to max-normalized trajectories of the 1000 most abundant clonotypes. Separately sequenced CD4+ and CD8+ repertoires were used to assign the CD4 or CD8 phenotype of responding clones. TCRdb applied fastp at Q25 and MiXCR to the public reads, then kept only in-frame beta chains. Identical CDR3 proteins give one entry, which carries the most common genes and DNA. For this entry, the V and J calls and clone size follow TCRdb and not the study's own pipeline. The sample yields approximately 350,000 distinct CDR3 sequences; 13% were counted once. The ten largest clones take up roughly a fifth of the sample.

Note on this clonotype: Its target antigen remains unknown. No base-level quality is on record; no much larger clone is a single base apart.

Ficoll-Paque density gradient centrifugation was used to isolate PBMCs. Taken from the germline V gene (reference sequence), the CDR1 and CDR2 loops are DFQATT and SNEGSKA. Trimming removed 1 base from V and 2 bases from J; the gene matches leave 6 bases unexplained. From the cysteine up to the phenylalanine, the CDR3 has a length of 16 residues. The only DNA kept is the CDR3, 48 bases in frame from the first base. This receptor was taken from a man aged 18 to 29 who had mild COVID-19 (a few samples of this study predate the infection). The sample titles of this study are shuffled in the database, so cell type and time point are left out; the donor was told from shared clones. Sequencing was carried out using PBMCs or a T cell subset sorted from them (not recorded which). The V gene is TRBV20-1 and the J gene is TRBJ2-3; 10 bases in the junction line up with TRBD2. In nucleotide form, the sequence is TGCAGTGCTAGAGGGTTAGCGGGGGGTTCCACAGATACGCAGTATTTT. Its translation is CSARGLAGGSTDTQYF.